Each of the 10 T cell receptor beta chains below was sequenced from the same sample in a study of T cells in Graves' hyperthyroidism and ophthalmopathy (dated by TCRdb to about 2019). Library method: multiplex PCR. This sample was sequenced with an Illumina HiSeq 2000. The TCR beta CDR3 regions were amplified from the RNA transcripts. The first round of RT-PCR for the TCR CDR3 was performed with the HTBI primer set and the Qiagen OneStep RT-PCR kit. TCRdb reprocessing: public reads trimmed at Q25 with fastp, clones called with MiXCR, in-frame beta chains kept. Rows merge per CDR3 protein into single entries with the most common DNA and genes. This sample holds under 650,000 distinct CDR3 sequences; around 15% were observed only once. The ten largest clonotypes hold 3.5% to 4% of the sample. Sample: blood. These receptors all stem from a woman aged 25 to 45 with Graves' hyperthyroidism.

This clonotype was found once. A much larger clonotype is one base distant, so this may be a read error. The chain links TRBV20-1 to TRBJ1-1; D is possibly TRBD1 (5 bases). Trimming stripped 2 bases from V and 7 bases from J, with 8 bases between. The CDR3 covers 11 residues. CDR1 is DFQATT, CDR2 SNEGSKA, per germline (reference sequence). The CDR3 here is CSARPGREAFF. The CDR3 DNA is TGCAGTGCTAGACCAGGGCGTGAAGCTTTCTTT.

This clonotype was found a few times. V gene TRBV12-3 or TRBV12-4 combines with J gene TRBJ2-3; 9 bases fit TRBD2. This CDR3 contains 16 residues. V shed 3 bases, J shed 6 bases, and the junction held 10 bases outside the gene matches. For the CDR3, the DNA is TGTGCCAGCAGTTTTGGAAGAGCGGGAGGTTACGATACGCAGTATTTT. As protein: CASSFGRAGGYDTQYF.

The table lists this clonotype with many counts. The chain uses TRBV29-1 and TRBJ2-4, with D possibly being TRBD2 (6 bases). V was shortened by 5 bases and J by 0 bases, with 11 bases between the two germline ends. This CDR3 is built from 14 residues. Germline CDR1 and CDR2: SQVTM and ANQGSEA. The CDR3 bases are TGCAGCGTTTACAGGCGGGGAGCCAAAAACATTCAGTACTTC. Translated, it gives CSVYRRGAKNIQYF.

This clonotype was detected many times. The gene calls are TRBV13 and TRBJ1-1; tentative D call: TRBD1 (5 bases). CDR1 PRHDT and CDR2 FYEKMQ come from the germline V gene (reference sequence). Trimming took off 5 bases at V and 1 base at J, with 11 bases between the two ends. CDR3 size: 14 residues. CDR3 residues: CASSRGHTNTEAFF. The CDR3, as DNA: TGTGCCAGCAGCCGCGGACATACGAACACTGAAGCTTTCTTT.

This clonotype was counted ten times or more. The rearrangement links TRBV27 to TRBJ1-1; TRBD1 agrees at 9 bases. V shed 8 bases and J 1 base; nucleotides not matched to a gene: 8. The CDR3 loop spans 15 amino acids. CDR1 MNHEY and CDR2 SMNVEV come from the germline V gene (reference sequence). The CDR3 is CASGWTGDENTEAFF. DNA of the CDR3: TGTGCCAGCGGCTGGACAGGGGACGAGAACACTGAAGCTTTCTTT.

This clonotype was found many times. The CDR3 loop reads CSAGQVDGDTQYF. DNA for the CDR3: TGCAGTGCTGGACAGGTGGATGGAGATACGCAGTATTTT. The J gene is TRBJ2-3, the V gene TRBV20-1, with 7 bases that match TRBD1. J gave up 5 bases and V 5 bases, and 7 bases lay outside the gene matches. Germline V CDR1 and CDR2: DFQATT, SNEGSKA (reference sequence). CDR3 length: 13 amino acids.

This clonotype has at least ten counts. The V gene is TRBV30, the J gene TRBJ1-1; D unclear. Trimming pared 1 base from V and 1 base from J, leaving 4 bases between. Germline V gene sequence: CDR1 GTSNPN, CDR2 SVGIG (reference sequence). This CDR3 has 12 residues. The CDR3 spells CAWSAGNTEAFF. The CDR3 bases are TGTGCCTGGAGTGCGGGGAACACTGAAGCTTTCTTT.

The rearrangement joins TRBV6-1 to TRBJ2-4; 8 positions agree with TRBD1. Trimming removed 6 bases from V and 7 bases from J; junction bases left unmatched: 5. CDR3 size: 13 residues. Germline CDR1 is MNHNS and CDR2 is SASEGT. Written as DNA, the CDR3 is TGTGCCAGCAGCTCGGACAGGGAGAACATTCAGTACTTC. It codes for CASSSDRENIQYF.

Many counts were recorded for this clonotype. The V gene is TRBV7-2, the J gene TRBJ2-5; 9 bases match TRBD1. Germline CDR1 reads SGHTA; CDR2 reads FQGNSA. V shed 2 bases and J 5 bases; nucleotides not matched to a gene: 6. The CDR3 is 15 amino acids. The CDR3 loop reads CASSLRGQGIETQYF. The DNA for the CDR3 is TGTGCCAGCAGCTTAAGGGGACAGGGAATCGAGACCCAGTACTTC.

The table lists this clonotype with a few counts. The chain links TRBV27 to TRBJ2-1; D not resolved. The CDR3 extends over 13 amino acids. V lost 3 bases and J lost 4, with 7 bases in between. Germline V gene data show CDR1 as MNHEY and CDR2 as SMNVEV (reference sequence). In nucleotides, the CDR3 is TGTGCCAGCAGTTTCGTAGGATACAATGAGCAGTTCTTC. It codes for CASSFVGYNEQFF.